Listed here are 23 T cell receptor beta chains from one sample, sequenced in a study of PD-L1 blockade in urothelial cancer (dated 2017 in TCRdb). Library method: the immunoSEQ multiplex PCR assay. Imported from immuneACCESS, the table was reduced by TCRdb to in-frame sequences with V and J called. These copies leave out some clones; in studies compared against another copy, an unresolved V gene accounts for under half, and the cause of the remainder is not known. The sample profile shows around 130,000 clones; approximately 84% of them were found once. 2.5% to 3.5% of the sample belongs to the ten largest clones. Taken with the paper, the label for time point translates to: pretreatment peripheral blood. The sample consisted of PBMCs, taken around atezolizumab (anti-PD-L1) treatment. These receptors were collected from a middle-aged man with urothelial cancer.

The gene calls are TRBV11-3 and TRBJ2-2; no clear D. Germline-derived CDR1 and CDR2 are SGHNT and YENEEA. V was clipped by 1 base and J by 5 bases, with 8 bases between them. The CDR3 is 14 amino acids. DNA of the CDR3: TGTGCCAGCAGCTTAGGGTGGCCGACCGGGGAGCTGTTTTTT. Protein product: CASSLGWPTGELFF.

The rearrangement uses TRBV2 and TRBJ2-1; TRBD2 matches 13 bases. V lost 5 bases, J lost 5 bases, and 3 bases stayed unmatched. CDR1 is SNHLY, CDR2 FYNNEI, per germline. The CDR3 has 15 amino acids. Written as DNA, the CDR3 is TGTGCCAGCAGTTCCGGGACTAGCGGGAACAATGAGCAGTTCTTC. As protein: CASSSGTSGNNEQFF.

This rearrangement joins TRBV27 to TRBJ2-1, with 7 bases that match TRBD1. The CDR3 has 15 amino acids. Germline CDR1 MNHEY, CDR2 SMNVEV (reference sequence). J was trimmed by 10 bases and V by 2 bases; bases with no gene match: 11. CDR3 coding DNA: TGTGCCAGCAGTTTAGCCCCCCGACAGGGAAGGGAGCAGTTCTTC. This encodes CASSLAPRQGREQFF.

The chain combines TRBV30 with TRBJ2-7; 7 nucleotides line up with TRBD1. The CDR3 spans 13 residues. Germline V gene data show CDR1 as GTSNPN and CDR2 as SVGIG (reference sequence). The V and J ends lost 6 bases and 4 bases, in that order; junction bases with no gene match: 9. The CDR3 nucleotides read TGTGCCTGCGAATCGACAGGGTTGTACGAGCAGTACTTC. It translates to CACESTGLYEQYF. The entire variable domain, with the rest obtained from reference TRBV30 and TRBJ2-7, is as follows: SQTIHQWPATLVQPVGSPLSLECTVEGTSNPNLYWYRQAAGRGLQLLFYSVGIGQISSEVPQNLSASRPQDRQFILSSKKLLLSDSGFYLCACESTGLYEQYFGPGTRLTVT.

The J gene is TRBJ2-1, the V gene TRBV6-1; 8 positions agree with TRBD1. The CDR3 is made up of 12 amino acids. V was clipped by 6 bases and J by 9 bases; unmatched bases: 4. CDR1 and CDR2 (germline): MNHNS, SASEGT. CDR3 DNA sequence: TGTGCCAGCAGGGGACAGGTCACTGAGCAGTTCTTC. This sequence encodes CASRGQVTEQFF.

The chain employs TRBV2 and TRBJ1-5; D is uncertain. V was pared by 7 bases and J by 1 base, with 14 bases between. The germline CDR1 and CDR2 sequences are SNHLY and FYNNEI. CDR3 length equals 15 residues. The CDR3 nucleotides are TGTGCCAGCAACGCAGGCCATAGGAGCAATCAGCCCCAGCATTTT. It is translated as CASNAGHRSNQPQHF.

This clone came up many times. V usage is TRBV15 and J usage is TRBJ2-3; 7 bases agree with TRBD2. This CDR3 has 16 amino acids. The germline V gene has CDR1 LNHNV and CDR2 YYDKDF (reference sequence). Losses at the gene ends were 1 base for V and 1 base for J; bases not matched to a gene: 5. The CDR3 is CATSRGFTSGTDTQYF. CDR3 in DNA: TGTGCCACCAGCAGAGGCTTCACTAGCGGCACAGATACGCAGTATTTT.

The chain carries TRBV19 and TRBJ1-2; 7 nucleotides line up with TRBD1. Trimming at V came to 6 bases and at J to 4 bases, leaving 5 bases not matched to a gene. Germline loops: CDR1 LNHDA, CDR2 SQIVND (reference sequence). The CDR3 consists of 13 residues. The CDR3 DNA sequence: TGTGCCAGTAGCACAGGGGCTTTCTATGGCTACACCTTC. It codes for CASSTGAFYGYTF.

The chain is built from TRBV5-4 and TRBJ2-7; 11 bases match TRBD2. The CDR3 contains 15 residues. The junction had 6 bases not matched to a gene; V was cut back by 4 bases and J by 3 bases. Germline V gene data show CDR1 as SGHNT and CDR2 as YYREEE (reference sequence). In DNA form, the CDR3 reads TGTGCCAGCAGCCCGGGACTAGCGGTACGCTACGAGCAGTACTTC. Amino acid sequence: CASSPGLAVRYEQYF.

The CDR3 here is CASSPPLTGLGGYTF. CDR3 nucleotides: TGTGCCAGCAGTCCCCCCTTGACAGGTCTCGGGGGCTACACCTTC. V is TRBV7-9 and J is TRBJ1-2; tentatively, D is TRBD1 (6 bases). The germline V gene has CDR1 SEHNR and CDR2 FQNEAQ (reference sequence). Trimming removed 6 bases at V and 8 bases at J, with 22 bases between. The CDR3 loop spans 15 amino acids.

The rearrangement uses TRBV9 and TRBJ2-5, with D tentatively TRBD2 (7 bases). The germline V gene encodes CDR1 SGDLS and CDR2 YYNGEE. The CDR3 spans 16 residues. V lost 0 bases and J lost 2, with 14 bases in between. CDR3 sequence: CASSVAQGTTQETQYF. The CDR3 DNA reads as TGTGCCAGCAGCGTAGCTCAGGGGACTACACAAGAGACCCAGTACTTC.

The chain uses TRBV5-1 and TRBJ2-7; 8 nucleotides match TRBD1. The germline gives CDR1 SGHRS, CDR2 YFSETQ. The length of the CDR3 is 16 residues. The V and J ends lost 0 bases and 4 bases, in that order; junction bases with no gene match: 9. This CDR3 is CASSLAGRTGKYEQYF. In DNA, the CDR3 is TGCGCCAGCAGCTTGGCCGGAAGGACAGGGAAATACGAGCAGTACTTC.

The chain combines TRBV28 with TRBJ2-7; no firm D call. This CDR3 is 11 amino acids long. V was cut by 2 bases and J by 10 bases, with 9 bases left in between. Germline V gene sequence: CDR1 MDHEN, CDR2 SYDVKM. The CDR3 sequence: CASSLNMVQYF. DNA of the CDR3: TGTGCCAGCAGTTTAAACATGGTTCAGTACTTC.

The gene calls are TRBV2 and TRBJ2-7; D gene ambiguous. Deletions cut 5 bases from V and 3 bases from J, with 11 bases between. The germline V gene encodes CDR1 SNHLY and CDR2 FYNNEI. CDR3 length: 13 residues. The CDR3 DNA sequence: TGTGCCAGCAGTTTCCGACTGAACTACGAGCAGTACTTC. It encodes CASSFRLNYEQYF. Filled out from reference TRBV2 and TRBJ2-7, the complete variable domain reads EPEVTQTPSHQVTQMGQEVILRCVPISNHLYFYWYRQILGQKVEFLVSFYNNEISEKSEIFDDQFSVERPDGSNFTLKIRSTKLEDSAMYFCASSFRLNYEQYFGPGTRLTVT.

There are a few counts of this clone. CDR3 in DNA: TGTGCCAGCAGCCTACAGGGGGGGAACACTGAAGCTTTCTTT. Its protein is CASSLQGGNTEAFF. The gene calls are TRBV7-6 and TRBJ1-1, with TRBD1 matching 8 bases. The CDR3 covers 14 residues. V shed 5 bases, J shed 1 base, and the junction held 3 bases outside the gene matches. Looked up from germline, CDR1 is SGHVS and CDR2 is FNYEAQ.

This chain connects TRBV7-2 to TRBJ2-2; TRBD2 agrees at 9 bases. The CDR3 sequence is 15 residues long. Germline loops: CDR1 SGHTA, CDR2 FQGNSA. V lost 3 bases to trimming and J lost 5 bases; unmatched junction nucleotides: 4. The CDR3 here is CASSFSGSRTGELFF. As DNA, the CDR3 is TGTGCCAGCAGCTTTAGCGGGAGTAGGACCGGGGAGCTGTTTTTT.

This clone came up once. The J gene is TRBJ1-2, the V gene TRBV13; 9 nucleotides agree with TRBD1. The junction had 13 bases not matched to a gene; V was cut back by 5 bases and J by 6 bases. The CDR3 extends over 16 amino acids. CDR1 and CDR2 (germline): PRHDT, FYEKMQ (reference sequence). CDR3 bases: TGTGCCAGCAGCCTACTACAGGGGGCGCCTGTCCATGGCTACACCTTC. Translating it yields CASSLLQGAPVHGYTF.

The chain couples TRBV27 to TRBJ2-7, with 9 bases aligning to TRBD2. Germline V gives CDR1 MNHEY, CDR2 SMNVEV (reference sequence). This CDR3 has 15 residues. The junction had 8 bases not matched to a gene; V was cut back by 6 bases and J by 2 bases. The CDR3 nucleotides are TGTGCCAGCAGAATAGCGGGGGTAGGGCCCTACGAGCAGTACTTC. As protein: CASRIAGVGPYEQYF.

This clone was picked up a small number of times. The chain uses TRBV11-2 and TRBJ1-6; weak D call: TRBD1 (6 bases). The CDR3 extends over 15 amino acids. Germline V gene lookup returns CDR1 SGHAT and CDR2 FQNNGV. The V and J ends lost 3 bases and 7 bases respectively, with 13 bases between them. As DNA, the CDR3 is TGTGCCAGCAGCTTCGACACAGGGTCAAATTCACCCCTCCACTTT. This translates into CASSFDTGSNSPLHF.

CDR3 loop: CASSPQAGSREQYF. CDR3 in DNA: TGTGCCAGCTCACCGCAAGCGGGCTCTAGGGAGCAGTACTTC. The rearrangement links TRBV18 to TRBJ2-7; possible D gene TRBD2, 6 bases. The ends were cut back, 3 bases at V and 7 bases at J, with 16 bases in the middle. The CDR3 runs to 14 residues. Germline assignment: CDR1 KGHSH and CDR2 LQKENI.

The CDR3 DNA is TGTGCCAGCAGCCAAGAGACAGATAACACCGGGGAGCTGTTTTTT. It is translated as CASSQETDNTGELFF. V gene TRBV7-9 combines with J gene TRBJ2-2; D is perhaps TRBD1 (5 bases). This CDR3 is 15 amino acids long. The germline V gene encodes CDR1 SEHNR and CDR2 FQNEAQ (reference sequence). The V gene lost 5 bases and the J gene lost 2 bases, with 12 bases spanning the gap.

The rearrangement links TRBV6-5 to TRBJ1-5, with a weak D call TRBD1 (5 bases). Germline V lookup: CDR1 MNHEY, CDR2 SVGAGI. CDR3 size: 13 residues. The ends were cut back, 2 bases at V and 5 bases at J, with 7 bases in the middle. The CDR3 reads CASSYDRYQPQHF. CDR3 coding DNA: TGTGCCAGCAGTTACGACAGATATCAGCCCCAGCATTTT.

The rearrangement links TRBV10-2 to TRBJ1-3; unclear D gene. The CDR3 spans 14 residues. V dropped 1 base and J dropped 0 bases, with 4 bases sitting between them. In germline, CDR1 is WSHSY, CDR2 SAAADI. The CDR3 sequence: CASSEFRSGNTIYF. In DNA form, the CDR3 reads TGCGCCAGCAGTGAGTTCCGCTCTGGAAACACCATATATTTT.